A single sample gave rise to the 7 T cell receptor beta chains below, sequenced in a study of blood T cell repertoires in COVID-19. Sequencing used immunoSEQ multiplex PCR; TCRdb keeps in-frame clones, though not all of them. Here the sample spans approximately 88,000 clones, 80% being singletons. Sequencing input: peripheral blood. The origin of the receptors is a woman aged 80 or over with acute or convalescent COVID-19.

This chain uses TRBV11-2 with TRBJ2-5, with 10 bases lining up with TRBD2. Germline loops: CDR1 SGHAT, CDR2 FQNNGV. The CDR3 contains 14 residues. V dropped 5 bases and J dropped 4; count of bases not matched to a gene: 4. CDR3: CASSKLAGTETQYF. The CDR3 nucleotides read TGTGCCAGCAGCAAACTAGCGGGAACAGAGACCCAGTACTTC.

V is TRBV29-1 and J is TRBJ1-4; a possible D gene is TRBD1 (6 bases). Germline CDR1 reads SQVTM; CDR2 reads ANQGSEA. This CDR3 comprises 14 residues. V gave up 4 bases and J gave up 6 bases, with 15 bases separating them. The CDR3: CSVVGRGGDEKLFF. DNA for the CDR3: TGCAGCGTTGTCGGAAGGGGGGGGGATGAAAAACTGTTTTTT.

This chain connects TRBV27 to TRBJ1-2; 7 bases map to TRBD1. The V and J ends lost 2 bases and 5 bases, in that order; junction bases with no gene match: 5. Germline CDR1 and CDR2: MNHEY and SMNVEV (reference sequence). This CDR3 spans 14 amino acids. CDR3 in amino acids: CASSLRQGIYGYTF. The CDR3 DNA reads TGTGCCAGCAGTTTACGACAGGGTATTTATGGCTACACCTTC.

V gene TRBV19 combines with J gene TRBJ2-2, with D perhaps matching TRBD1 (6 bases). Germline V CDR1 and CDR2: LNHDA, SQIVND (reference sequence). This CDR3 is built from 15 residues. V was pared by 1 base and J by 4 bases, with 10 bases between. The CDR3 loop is CASSIGGPGTGELFF. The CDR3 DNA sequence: TGTGCCAGTAGTATAGGGGGGCCCGGCACCGGGGAGCTGTTTTTT.

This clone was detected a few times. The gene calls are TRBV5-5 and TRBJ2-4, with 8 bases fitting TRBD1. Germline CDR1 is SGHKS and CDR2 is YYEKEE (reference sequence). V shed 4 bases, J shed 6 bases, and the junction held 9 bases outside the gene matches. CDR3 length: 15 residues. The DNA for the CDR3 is TGTGCCAGCAGCGCGGGACAGGACGGTAGAAACATTCAGTACTTC. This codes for CASSAGQDGRNIQYF.

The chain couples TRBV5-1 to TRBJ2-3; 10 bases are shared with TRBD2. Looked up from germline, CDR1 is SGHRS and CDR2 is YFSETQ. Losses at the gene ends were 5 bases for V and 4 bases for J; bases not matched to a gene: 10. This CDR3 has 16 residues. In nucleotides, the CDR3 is TGCGCCAGCAGTCTAACAGCGGGAGGGCCATCAGATACGCAGTATTTT. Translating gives CASSLTAGGPSDTQYF.

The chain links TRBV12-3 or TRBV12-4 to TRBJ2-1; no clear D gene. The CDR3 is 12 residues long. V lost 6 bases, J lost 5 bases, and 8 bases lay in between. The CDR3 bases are TGTGCCAGCAGGGCTCAAGACAATGAGCAGTTCTTC. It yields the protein CASRAQDNEQFF.